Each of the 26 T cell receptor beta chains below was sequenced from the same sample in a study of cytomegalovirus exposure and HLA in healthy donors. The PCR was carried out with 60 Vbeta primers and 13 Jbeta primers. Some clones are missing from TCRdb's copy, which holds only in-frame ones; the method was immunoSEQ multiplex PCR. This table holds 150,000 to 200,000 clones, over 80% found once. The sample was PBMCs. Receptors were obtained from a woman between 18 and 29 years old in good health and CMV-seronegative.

CDR3 loop: CASSSGTSGPTDTQYF. The DNA of the CDR3 is TGCGCCAGCAGCTCTGGGACTAGCGGACCCACAGATACGCAGTATTTT. The chain is built from TRBV5-1 and TRBJ2-3, with 11 bases identical to TRBD2. The CDR3 is 16 amino acids. Germline CDR1 is SGHRS and CDR2 is YFSETQ. V lost 3 bases, J lost 2 bases, and 5 bases stayed unmatched.

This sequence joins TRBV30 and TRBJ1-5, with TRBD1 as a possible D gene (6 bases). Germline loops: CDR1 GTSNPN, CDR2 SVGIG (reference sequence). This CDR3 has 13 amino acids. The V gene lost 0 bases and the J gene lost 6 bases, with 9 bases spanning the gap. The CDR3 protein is CAWSVTGSQPQHF. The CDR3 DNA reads TGTGCCTGGAGTGTAACAGGGAGTCAGCCCCAGCATTTT.

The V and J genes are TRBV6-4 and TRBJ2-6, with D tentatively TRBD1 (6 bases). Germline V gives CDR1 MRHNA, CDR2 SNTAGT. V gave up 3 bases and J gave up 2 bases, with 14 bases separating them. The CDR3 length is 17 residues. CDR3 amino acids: CASSETLKGAGANVLTF. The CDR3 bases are TGTGCCAGCAGTGAAACACTGAAGGGGGCTGGGGCCAACGTCCTGACTTTC.

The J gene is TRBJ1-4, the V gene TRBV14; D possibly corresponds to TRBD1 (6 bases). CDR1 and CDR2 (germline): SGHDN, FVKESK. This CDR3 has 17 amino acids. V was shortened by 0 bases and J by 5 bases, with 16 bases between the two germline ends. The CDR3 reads CASSQDRRGQQNEKLFF. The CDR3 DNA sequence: TGTGCCAGCAGCCAAGATCGTAGGGGACAACAGAATGAAAAACTGTTTTTT. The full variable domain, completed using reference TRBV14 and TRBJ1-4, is EAGVTQFPSHSVIEKGQTVTLRCDPISGHDNLYWYRRVMGKEIKFLLHFVKESKQDESGMPNNRFLAERTGGTYSTLKVQPAELEDSGVYFCASSQDRRGQQNEKLFFGSGTQLSVL.

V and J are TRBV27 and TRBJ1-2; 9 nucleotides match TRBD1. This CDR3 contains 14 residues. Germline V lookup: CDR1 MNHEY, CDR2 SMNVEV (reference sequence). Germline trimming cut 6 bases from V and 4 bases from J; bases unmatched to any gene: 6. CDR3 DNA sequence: TGTGCCAGCAGAACTGCGGGACAGGGCTATGGCTACACCTTC. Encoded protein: CASRTAGQGYGYTF.

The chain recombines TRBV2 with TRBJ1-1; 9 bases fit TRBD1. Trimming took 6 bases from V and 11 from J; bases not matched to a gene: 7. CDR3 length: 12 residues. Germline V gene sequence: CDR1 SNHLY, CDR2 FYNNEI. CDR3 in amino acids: CASRADRGRAFF. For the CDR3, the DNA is TGTGCCAGCAGGGCGGACAGGGGTAGGGCTTTCTTT.

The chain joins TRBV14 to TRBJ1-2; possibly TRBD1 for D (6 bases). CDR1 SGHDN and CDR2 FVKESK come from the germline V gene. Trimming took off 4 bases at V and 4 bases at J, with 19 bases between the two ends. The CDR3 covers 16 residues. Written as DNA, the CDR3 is TGTGCCAGCAGCCTAACAATTCCAGGGGCCTCCTATGGCTACACCTTC. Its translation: CASSLTIPGASYGYTF.

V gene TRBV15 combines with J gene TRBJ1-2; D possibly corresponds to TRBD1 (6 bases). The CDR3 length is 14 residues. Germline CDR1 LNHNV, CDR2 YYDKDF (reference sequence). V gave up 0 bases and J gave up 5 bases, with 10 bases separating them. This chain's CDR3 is CATSRDVGAYGYTF. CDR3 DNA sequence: TGTGCCACCAGCAGAGATGTGGGGGCTTATGGCTACACCTTC.

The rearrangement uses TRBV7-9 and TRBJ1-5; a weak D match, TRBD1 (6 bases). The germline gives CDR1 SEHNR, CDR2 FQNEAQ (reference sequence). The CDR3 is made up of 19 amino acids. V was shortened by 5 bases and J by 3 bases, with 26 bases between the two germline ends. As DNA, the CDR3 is TGTGCCAGCAGCCCATTCATTAGCGGGGGCTGGGACCCCAATCAGCCCCAGCATTTT. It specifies CASSPFISGGWDPNQPQHF.

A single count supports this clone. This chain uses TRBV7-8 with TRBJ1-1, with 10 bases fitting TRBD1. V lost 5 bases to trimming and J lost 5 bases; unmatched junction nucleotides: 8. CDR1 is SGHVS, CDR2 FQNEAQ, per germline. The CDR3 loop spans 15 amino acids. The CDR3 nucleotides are TGTGCCAGCAGCGCCGACAGGGGGCGGAGGACTGAAGCTTTCTTT. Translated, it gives CASSADRGRRTEAFF.

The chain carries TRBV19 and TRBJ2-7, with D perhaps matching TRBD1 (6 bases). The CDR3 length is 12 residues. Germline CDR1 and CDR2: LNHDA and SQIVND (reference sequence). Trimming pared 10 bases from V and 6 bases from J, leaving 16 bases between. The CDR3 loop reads CATVDRFAEQYF. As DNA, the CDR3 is TGTGCCACAGTGGACAGATTTGCCGAGCAGTACTTC.

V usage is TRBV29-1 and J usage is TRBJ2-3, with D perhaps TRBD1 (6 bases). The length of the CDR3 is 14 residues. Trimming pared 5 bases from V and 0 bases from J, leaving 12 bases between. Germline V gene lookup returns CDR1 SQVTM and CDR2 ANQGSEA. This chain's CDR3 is CSVQFRGSTDTQYF. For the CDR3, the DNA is TGCAGCGTTCAATTCAGGGGTAGCACAGATACGCAGTATTTT.

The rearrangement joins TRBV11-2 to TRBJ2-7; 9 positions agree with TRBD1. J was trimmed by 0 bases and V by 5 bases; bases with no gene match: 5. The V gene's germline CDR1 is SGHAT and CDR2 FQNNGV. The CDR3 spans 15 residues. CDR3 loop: CASSLGTGFSYEQYF. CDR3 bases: TGTGCCAGCAGCCTCGGGACAGGGTTCTCCTACGAGCAGTACTTC.

CDR3 amino acids: CASSPGQVSGNTIYF. Here the CDR3 DNA reads TGTGCCAGCAGCCCGGGACAGGTCTCTGGAAACACCATATATTTT. J is TRBJ1-3 and V is TRBV28, with TRBD1 matching 8 bases. The CDR3 extends over 15 amino acids. The J segment lost 0 bases and the V segment lost 6 bases, leaving 4 bases of the junction unmatched. The germline V gene has CDR1 MDHEN and CDR2 SYDVKM.

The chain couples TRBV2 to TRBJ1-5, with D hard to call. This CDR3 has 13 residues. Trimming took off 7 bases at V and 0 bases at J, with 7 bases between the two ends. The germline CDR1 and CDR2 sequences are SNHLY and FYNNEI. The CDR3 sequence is CASTRDSNQPQHF. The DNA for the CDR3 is TGTGCCAGCACCCGAGATAGCAATCAGCCCCAGCATTTT.

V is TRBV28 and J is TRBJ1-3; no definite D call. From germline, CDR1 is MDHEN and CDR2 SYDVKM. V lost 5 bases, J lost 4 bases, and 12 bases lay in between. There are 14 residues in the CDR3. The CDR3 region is CASSVAPVGNTIYF. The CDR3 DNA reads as TGTGCCAGCAGTGTGGCCCCTGTCGGAAACACCATATATTTT.

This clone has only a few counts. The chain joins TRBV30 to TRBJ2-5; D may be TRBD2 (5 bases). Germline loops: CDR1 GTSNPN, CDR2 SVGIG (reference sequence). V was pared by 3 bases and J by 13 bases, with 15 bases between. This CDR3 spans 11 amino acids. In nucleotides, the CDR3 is TGTGCCTGGAGCCTAGAACTAGGGCCGTACTTC. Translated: CAWSLELGPYF.

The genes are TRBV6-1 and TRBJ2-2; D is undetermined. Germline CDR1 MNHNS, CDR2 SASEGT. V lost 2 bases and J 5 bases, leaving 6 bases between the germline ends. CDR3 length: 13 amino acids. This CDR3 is CASSELETGELFF. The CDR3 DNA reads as TGTGCCAGCAGTGAATTGGAGACCGGGGAGCTGTTTTTT.

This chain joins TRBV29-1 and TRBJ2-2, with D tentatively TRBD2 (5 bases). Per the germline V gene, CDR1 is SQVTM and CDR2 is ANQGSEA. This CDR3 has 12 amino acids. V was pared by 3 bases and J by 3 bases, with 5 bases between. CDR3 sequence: CSVDGDTGELFF. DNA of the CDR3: TGCAGCGTTGACGGGGACACCGGGGAGCTGTTTTTT.

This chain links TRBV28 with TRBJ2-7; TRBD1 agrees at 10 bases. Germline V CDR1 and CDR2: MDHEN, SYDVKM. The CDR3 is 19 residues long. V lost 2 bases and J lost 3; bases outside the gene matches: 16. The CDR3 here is CASSLRLWDRGGYYYEQYF. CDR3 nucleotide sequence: TGTGCCAGCAGTTTAAGGTTATGGGACAGGGGCGGTTACTACTACGAGCAGTACTTC. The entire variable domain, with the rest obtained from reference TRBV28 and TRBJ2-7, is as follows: DVKVTQSSRYLVKRTGEKVFLECVQDMDHENMFWYRQDPGLGLRLIYFSYDVKMKEKGDIPEGYSVSREKKERFSLILESASTNQTSMYLCASSLRLWDRGGYYYEQYFGPGTRLTVT.

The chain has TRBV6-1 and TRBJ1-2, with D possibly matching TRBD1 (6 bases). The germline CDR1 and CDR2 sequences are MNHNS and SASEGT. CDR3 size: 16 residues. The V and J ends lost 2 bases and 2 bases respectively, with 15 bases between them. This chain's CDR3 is CASSEQSTGSNYGYTF. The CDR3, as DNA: TGTGCCAGCAGTGAACAGTCGACAGGCTCGAACTATGGCTACACCTTC.

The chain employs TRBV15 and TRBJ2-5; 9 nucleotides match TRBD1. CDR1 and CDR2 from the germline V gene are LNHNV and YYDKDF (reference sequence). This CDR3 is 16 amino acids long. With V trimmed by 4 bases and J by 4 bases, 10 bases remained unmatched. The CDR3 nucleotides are TGTGCCACCAGCACGTCCCGAAGGGGACAGGGAGAGACCCAGTACTTC. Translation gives CATSTSRRGQGETQYF.

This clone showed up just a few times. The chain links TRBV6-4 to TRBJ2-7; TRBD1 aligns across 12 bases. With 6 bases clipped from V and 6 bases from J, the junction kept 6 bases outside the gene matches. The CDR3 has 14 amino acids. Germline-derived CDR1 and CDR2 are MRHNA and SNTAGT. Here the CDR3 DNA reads TGTGCCAGCAGCCCGGGACAGGGGGCTTCCGAGCAGTACTTC. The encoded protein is CASSPGQGASEQYF.

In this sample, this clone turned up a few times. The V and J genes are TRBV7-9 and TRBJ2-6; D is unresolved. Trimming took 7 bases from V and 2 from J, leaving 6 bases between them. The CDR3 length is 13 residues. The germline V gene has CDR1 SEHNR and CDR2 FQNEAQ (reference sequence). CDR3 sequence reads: CASKLAGANVLTF. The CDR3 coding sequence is TGTGCCAGCAAGCTGGCTGGGGCCAACGTCCTGACTTTC.

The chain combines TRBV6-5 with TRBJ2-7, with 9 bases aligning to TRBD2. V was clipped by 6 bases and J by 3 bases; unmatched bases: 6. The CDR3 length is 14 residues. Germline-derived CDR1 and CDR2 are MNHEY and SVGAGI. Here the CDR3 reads CASRRGLASYEQYF. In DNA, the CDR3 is TGTGCCAGCAGAAGGGGACTAGCTAGCTACGAGCAGTACTTC.

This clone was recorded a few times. The DNA of the CDR3 is TGTGCCAGCAGCCAAGATGATGAGAGCTCTGGGGCCAACGTCCTGACTTTC. This codes for CASSQDDESSGANVLTF. The chain uses TRBV4-2 and TRBJ2-6, with D hard to call. There are 17 residues in the CDR3. Germline V gene sequence: CDR1 LGHNA, CDR2 YNFKEQ. Trimming removed 0 bases from V and 0 bases from J, with 9 bases in between.